The rows below give T cell receptor beta chains drawn from one sample of a study of identical twins. One entry per CDR3 protein, called by TCRdb with MiXCR from the 5' RACE reads. The profile covers 200,000 or so distinct CDR3 sequences, with 7.5% appearing a single time and 1.9% taken by the ten largest. The data also belong to a second study, concerning yellow fever vaccine responses in identical twins.

The sequenced sample consisted of memory (CD45RO+) T cells sorted from blood. These receptors were collected from a woman younger than 30 in good health. CDR3s include the opening cysteine and the closing phenylalanine or tryptophan. The D gene is left open where the match is weak. Clone size is given for some rows only: seen once, a few or many times, or a class if the clone is expanded.

TRBD2,TRBJ2-2,many,TRBV4-3,TGCGCCAGCAGTACCCTAGCGGCGACCACCGGGGAGCTGTTTTTT,CASSTLAATTGELFF
-,TRBJ1-4,many,TRBV4-1,TGCGCCAGCAGCTCCCAGATGATGGAACTGTTTTTT,CASSSQMMELFF
-,TRBJ2-5,-,TRBV7-2,TGTGCCAGCAGCTTACAGGGATTCGTAGAGACCCAGTACTTC,CASSLQGFVETQYF
-,TRBJ2-7,few,TRBV6-2/TRBV6-3,TGTGCCAGCAGGTGGACCCCGACGGATTACGAGCAGTACTTC,CASRWTPTDYEQYF
TRBD1,TRBJ2-2,-,TRBV5-1,TGCGCCAGCAGTCAGACAGGGTCGTCGGAGCTGTTTTTT,CASSQTGSSELFF
-,TRBJ2-7,few,TRBV6-6,TGTGCCAGCAATCGGGGATCCTACGAGCAGTACTTC,CASNRGSYEQYF
-,TRBJ2-7,few,TRBV18,TGTGCCAGCTCACCTGACACCCGCGGCGAGCAGTACTTC,CASSPDTRGEQYF
TRBD1,TRBJ2-7,few,TRBV2,TGTGCCAGCAGTTGGACAGGGGGCGGGAACGAGCAGTACTTC,CASSWTGGGNEQYF
-,TRBJ2-7,few,TRBV20-1,TGCAGTGGCCACTTCTCCTACGAGCAGTACTTC,CSGHFSYEQYF
TRBD2,TRBJ2-3,many,TRBV6-5,TGTGCCAGCAGTTACTCACTAGCGGGTGCCAGCACAGATACGCAGTATTTT,CASSYSLAGASTDTQYF
-,TRBJ2-6,few,TRBV7-3,TGTGCCAGCAGCTTAAACACGGATACCAACGTCCTGACTTTC,CASSLNTDTNVLTF
-,TRBJ1-1,-,TRBV6-5,TGTGCCAGCATATCTCGAGCGGGTGGTACTGAAGCTTTCTTT,CASISRAGGTEAFF
-,TRBJ2-3,many,TRBV7-2,TGTGCCAGCAGCTTCGCCTTGGGGATGGATACGCAGTATTTT,CASSFALGMDTQYF
-,TRBJ2-1,few,TRBV6-5,TGTGCCAGCAGTTACGCCCGGGAAAGCTATACGCAGTTCTTC,CASSYARESYTQFF
-,TRBJ2-2,-,TRBV10-1,TGCGCCAGCAGTGAGTCTGGACAGAGCACCGGGGAGCTGTTTTTT,CASSESGQSTGELFF
TRBD2,TRBJ2-7,many,TRBV19,TGTGCCAGTAGTCTAGCGGGAGGGCCCTACGAGCAGTACTTC,CASSLAGGPYEQYF
-,TRBJ1-2,many,TRBV5-1,TGCGCCAGCAGCAAGAATCCGGCGACAGGCAACTATGGCTACACCTTC,CASSKNPATGNYGYTF
-,TRBJ2-1,few,TRBV11-3,TGTGCCAGCAGCTTAGGCCAGGGGAGCGACAATGAGCAGTTCTTC,CASSLGQGSDNEQFF
-,TRBJ2-7,few,TRBV20-1,TGCAGTGCTAGCGGGAACTCCTACGAGCAGTACTTC,CSASGNSYEQYF
-,TRBJ2-1,many,TRBV12-3/TRBV12-4,TGTGCCAGCAGTTTAGAGGGTCGGCGAGGAGTATACAATGAGCAGTTCTTC,CASSLEGRRGVYNEQFF
-,TRBJ2-3,few,TRBV11-3,TGTGCCAGCAGCTTAGCGGCAGGCCCTCTAAGCACAGATACGCAGTATTTT,CASSLAAGPLSTDTQYF
-,TRBJ2-7,few,TRBV7-2,TGTGCCAGCAGCGACGGTGCATCCTACGAGCAGTACTTC,CASSDGASYEQYF
-,TRBJ1-2,many,TRBV7-2,TGTGCCAGCAGCTTATCCCAGGGCAACTATGGCTACACCTTC,CASSLSQGNYGYTF
-,TRBJ2-5,-,TRBV5-1,TGCGCCAGCAGGGCGGTGGGGGGAGAGACCCAGTACTTC,CASRAVGGETQYF
-,TRBJ2-3,many,TRBV29-1,TGCAGCGCTCTGGGGGGGGGCCGTAGCACAGATACGCAGTATTTT,CSALGGGRSTDTQYF
-,TRBJ1-5,-,TRBV6-1,TGTGCCAGCAGTGGGCAAAGGGGGCCCCAGCATTTT,CASSGQRGPQHF
TRBD2,TRBJ2-1,-,TRBV28,TGTGCCAGCAGTTTACTGCCTAGCGGGAGTTCCGGGAATGAGCAGTTCTTC,CASSLLPSGSSGNEQFF
-,TRBJ2-1,many,TRBV2,TGTGCCAGCAGGACCGGACTATACAATGAGCAGTTCTTC,CASRTGLYNEQFF
-,TRBJ1-1,few,TRBV29-1,TGCAGCGCAAACGGGGCCGGGAACACTGAAGCTTTCTTT,CSANGAGNTEAFF